The 30 T cell receptor beta chains below were found in one sample sequenced in a study of blood T cell repertoires in COVID-19. The data were produced by immunoSEQ multiplex PCR, yet TCRdb's version contains in-frame clones alone and is incomplete. The repertoire holds under 350,000 clones, with 80% to 90% as singletons. Sequencing was carried out using PBMCs or T cells enriched from blood (not recorded which). The source of these receptors is a woman aged 35 to 49 with acute COVID-19.

The chain recombines TRBV27 with TRBJ2-3; 9 bases are a match to TRBD1. J was trimmed by 14 bases and V by 3 bases; bases with no gene match: 6. The CDR3 extends over 12 amino acids. Germline V gene sequence: CDR1 MNHEY, CDR2 SMNVEV (reference sequence). The CDR3, as DNA: TGTGCCAGCAGTTTTGCCGGGACAGGGTGGTATTTT. Translation gives CASSFAGTGWYF.

CDR3 bases: TGTGCCAGCAGCTTGGGGGCCGGGACAGCTGAAAAACTGTTTTTT. It codes for CASSLGAGTAEKLFF. The chain uses TRBV5-4 and TRBJ1-4, with 7 bases aligning to TRBD1. CDR3 length equals 15 residues. Germline loops: CDR1 SGHNT, CDR2 YYREEE (reference sequence). V trimming: 0 bases; J trimming: 7 bases; junction bases outside the gene matches: 6.

V usage is TRBV4-2 and J usage is TRBJ1-6; tentative D call: TRBD1 (5 bases). Looked up from germline, CDR1 is LGHNA and CDR2 is YNFKEQ. CDR3 size: 14 residues. Trimming took off 0 bases at V and 5 bases at J, with 5 bases between the two ends. CDR3 nucleotide sequence: TGTGCCAGCAGCCAAGACAGGGATAATTCACCCCTCCACTTT. This sequence encodes CASSQDRDNSPLHF.

The chain couples TRBV28 to TRBJ1-1; a possible D gene is TRBD1 (5 bases). The ends were cut back, 5 bases at V and 3 bases at J, with 13 bases in the middle. The CDR3 is 14 residues long. Germline V lookup: CDR1 MDHEN, CDR2 SYDVKM. CDR3 nucleotide sequence: TGTGCCAGCAGTCCCCACCTCAGGGACACTGAAGCTTTCTTT. The encoded protein is CASSPHLRDTEAFF.

This clone appeared a single time. The rearrangement uses TRBV5-6 and TRBJ2-7; no firm D call. Looked up from germline, CDR1 is SGHDT and CDR2 is YYEEEE. The length of the CDR3 is 13 residues. Trimming pared 7 bases from V and 0 bases from J, leaving 11 bases between. The CDR3 sequence is CASSPTNSYEQYF. The CDR3 bases are TGTGCCAGCTCCCCGACAAACTCCTACGAGCAGTACTTC.

The rearrangement joins TRBV19 to TRBJ1-5, with TRBD1 matching over 7 bases. CDR1 LNHDA and CDR2 SQIVND come from the germline V gene (reference sequence). The CDR3 totals 17 residues. V lost 7 bases and J lost 2; bases outside the gene matches: 14. This CDR3 reads CASMPGGTGARNQPQHF. The CDR3 nucleotides are TGTGCCAGTATGCCCGGGGGTACAGGGGCCCGCAATCAGCCCCAGCATTTT.

Comments on this clone: Other DNA sequences within the sample encode an identical CDR3. The chain has TRBV18 and TRBJ2-3; D call uncertain. The germline V gene has CDR1 KGHSH and CDR2 LQKENI. V was clipped by 2 bases and J by 0 bases, with 9 bases between them. CDR3 length: 15 residues. CDR3 DNA sequence: TGTGCCAGCTCACCATTAGCCGGGAGCACAGATACGCAGTATTTT. It encodes CASSPLAGSTDTQYF.

The chain uses TRBV27 and TRBJ2-7; maybe TRBD2 (6 bases). CDR3 length: 20 amino acids. Germline assignment: CDR1 MNHEY and CDR2 SMNVEV (reference sequence). V lost 5 bases and J lost 4, with 33 bases in between. This chain's CDR3 is CASSPITPRVVWEVSYEQYF. The CDR3 DNA sequence: TGTGCCAGCAGTCCTATTACTCCCCGGGTTGTGTGGGAGGTATCGTACGAGCAGTACTTC.

The chain carries TRBV4-1 and TRBJ1-2; 7 bases line up with TRBD1. This CDR3 region has 15 residues. Germline CDR1 reads MGHRA; CDR2 reads YSYEKL. The V gene end was trimmed by 3 bases and the J gene end by 5 bases; junction bases not matched to a gene: 9. CDR3 protein: CASSQGTAWGYGYTF. Written as DNA, the CDR3 is TGCGCCAGCAGCCAGGGGACAGCTTGGGGGTATGGCTACACCTTC.

For the CDR3, the DNA is TGTGCCAGCAGCTTCGAGGCAGGACTAAAGCATTTT. Translating it yields CASSFEAGLKHF. This chain links TRBV7-2 with TRBJ1-5; D not certain. Deletions cut 3 bases from V and 14 bases from J, with 14 bases between. The CDR3 is 12 residues long. Germline CDR1 reads SGHTA; CDR2 reads FQGNSA. The whole variable domain, remainder taken from reference TRBV7-2 and TRBJ1-5, is GAGVSQSPSNKVTEKGKDVELRCDPISGHTALYWYRQSLGQGLEFLIYFQGNSAPDKSGLPSDRFSAERTGGSVSTLTIQRTQQEDSAVYLCASSFEAGLKHFGDGTRLSIL.

The rearrangement links TRBV5-1 to TRBJ2-6; 7 positions agree with TRBD1. J was trimmed by 0 bases and V by 1 base; bases with no gene match: 1. Germline V gene sequence: CDR1 SGHRS, CDR2 YFSETQ. This CDR3 is 16 amino acids long. The CDR3 DNA sequence: TGCGCCAGCAGCTTGTGGGACAGCTCTGGGGCCAACGTCCTGACTTTC. As protein: CASSLWDSSGANVLTF.

The chain combines TRBV5-6 with TRBJ1-3; D not certain. V dropped 3 bases and J dropped 0 bases, with 7 bases sitting between them. The CDR3 extends over 14 amino acids. The V gene's germline CDR1 is SGHDT and CDR2 YYEEEE. For the CDR3, the DNA is TGTGCCAGCAGCTCGACTAACTCTGGAAACACCATATATTTT. Protein: CASSSTNSGNTIYF.

The rearrangement joins TRBV15 to TRBJ1-5; D is uncertain. V was pared by 0 bases and J by 5 bases, with 11 bases between. This CDR3 spans 15 amino acids. Germline CDR1 LNHNV, CDR2 YYDKDF (reference sequence). This CDR3 is CATSRDHGFHQPQHF. CDR3 DNA sequence: TGTGCCACCAGCAGAGATCACGGGTTCCATCAGCCCCAGCATTTT.

V and J are TRBV2 and TRBJ1-6; TRBD1 matches 7 bases. The CDR3 has 14 residues. With V trimmed by 7 bases and J by 6 bases, 6 bases remained unmatched. Germline-derived CDR1 and CDR2 are SNHLY and FYNNEI. DNA of the CDR3: TGTGCCAGCAACGGACAGGTTACTAATTCACCCCTCCACTTT. Protein: CASNGQVTNSPLHF.

This sequence joins TRBV7-2 and TRBJ2-3; 7 bases are a match to TRBD2. Germline CDR1 and CDR2: SGHTA and FQGNSA. The V segment lost 4 bases and the J segment 4 bases; nucleotides outside the gene matches: 8. This CDR3 spans 15 amino acids. In DNA, the CDR3 is TGTGCCAGCAGCTCCTTGGGCGGGAGACCAGATACGCAGTATTTT. Translating it yields CASSSLGGRPDTQYF.

The chain carries TRBV19 and TRBJ1-5; the match to TRBD1 covers 8 bases. Germline V CDR1 and CDR2: LNHDA, SQIVND (reference sequence). With V trimmed by 3 bases and J by 2 bases, 9 bases remained unmatched. The CDR3 has 17 amino acids. CDR3 sequence reads: CASSIEHTGGRNQPQHF. The DNA of the CDR3 is TGTGCCAGTAGTATCGAACATACAGGGGGTCGCAATCAGCCCCAGCATTTT.

Only one count was recorded for this clone. The genes are TRBV20-1 and TRBJ2-3; 10 positions agree with TRBD1. Germline-derived CDR1 and CDR2 are DFQATT and SNEGSKA (reference sequence). The CDR3 has 15 residues. Trimming removed 3 bases from V and 5 bases from J; junction bases left unmatched: 8. The CDR3 DNA follows: TGCAGTGCTAGTGGACCGACAGGGGGCAGAGATACGCAGTATTTT. It codes for CSASGPTGGRDTQYF.

The J gene is TRBJ2-6, the V gene TRBV10-2; 15 bases fit TRBD2. V dropped 6 bases and J dropped 0; count of bases not matched to a gene: 12. The CDR3 is 21 residues long. Germline CDR1 WSHSY, CDR2 SAAADI. CDR3 sequence reads: CASSLLGLAGGGNSGANVLTF. The CDR3 DNA reads as TGCGCCAGCAGCCTTCTGGGACTAGCGGGGGGAGGAAACTCTGGGGCCAACGTCCTGACTTTC.

V is TRBV6-5 and J is TRBJ2-7, with 8 bases identical to TRBD1. After removal of 5 bases from V and 5 bases from J, the junction contained 8 bases not matched to a gene. The CDR3 extends over 14 amino acids. Germline values: CDR1 MNHEY, CDR2 SVGAGI. CDR3 bases: TGTGCCAGCAGTCCCCGACAGGGGTTAAACGAGCAGTACTTC. Encoded protein: CASSPRQGLNEQYF.

This chain connects TRBV18 to TRBJ2-7; D might be TRBD1 (6 bases). This CDR3 has 13 residues. CDR1 is KGHSH and CDR2 is LQKENI in the germline V gene. The ends were cut back, 4 bases at V and 3 bases at J, with 10 bases in the middle. The CDR3 is CASSHGQSYEQYF. CDR3 DNA: TGTGCCAGCTCACACGGACAGAGCTACGAGCAGTACTTC.

The genes are TRBV28 and TRBJ2-7, with 10 positions matching TRBD2. Trimming removed 3 bases from V and 5 bases from J; junction bases left unmatched: 13. This CDR3 comprises 17 residues. Germline CDR1 is MDHEN and CDR2 is SYDVKM. The DNA for the CDR3 is TGTGCCAGCAGTTTCGCCGGGAAAGCGGGAGGGCCGGACGAGCAGTACTTC. Its protein product is CASSFAGKAGGPDEQYF.

Turning to this clone: Other DNA sequences from this sample encode an identical CDR3 as well. The J gene is TRBJ2-5, the V gene TRBV15, with D perhaps TRBD2 (5 bases). The CDR3 sequence is 13 residues long. The germline V gene has CDR1 LNHNV and CDR2 YYDKDF (reference sequence). Trimming stripped 3 bases from V and 2 bases from J, with 7 bases between. CDR3 nucleotide sequence: TGTGCCACCAGCAGGGACTTACAAGAGACCCAGTACTTC. Amino acids: CATSRDLQETQYF.

A single count supports this clone. The V call is TRBV5-6, the J call TRBJ1-1; 9 positions match TRBD1. Germline assignment: CDR1 SGHDT and CDR2 YYEEEE. V was pared by 1 base and J by 4 bases, with 8 bases of the junction left unmatched. The CDR3 runs to 16 residues. The chain's CDR3 is CASSLRSGTGITEAFF. CDR3 coding DNA: TGTGCCAGCAGCTTGCGATCAGGGACAGGGATCACTGAAGCTTTCTTT.

The chain carries TRBV2 and TRBJ2-7, with TRBD2 as a possible D gene (5 bases). Germline-derived CDR1 and CDR2 are SNHLY and FYNNEI. V shed 6 bases and J shed 3 bases, with 15 bases lying between them. The CDR3 loop spans 14 amino acids. The CDR3 region has the DNA TGTGCCAGCAGCACCGGACTTATTTACTACGAGCAGTACTTC. Amino acids: CASSTGLIYYEQYF.

The J gene is TRBJ2-1, the V gene TRBV12-3 or TRBV12-4, with D possibly matching TRBD1 (6 bases). Trimming shortened V by 6 bases and J by 4 bases, and 10 bases separated the two germline ends. The CDR3 runs to 13 residues. The CDR3 bases are TGTGCCAGCAGCTTGGACAGTTACAATGAGCAGTTCTTC. Translating it yields CASSLDSYNEQFF.

The gene calls are TRBV7-2 and TRBJ1-3, with D perhaps TRBD1 (5 bases). This CDR3 is built from 15 residues. Per the germline V gene, CDR1 is SGHTA and CDR2 is FQGNSA. Trimming removed 4 bases at V and 0 bases at J, with 10 bases between. CDR3 in DNA: TGTGCCAGCAGCTCACAGGCAGTCTCTGGAAACACCATATATTTT. It encodes CASSSQAVSGNTIYF. Variable domain in full (rest from reference TRBV7-2 and TRBJ1-3): GAGVSQSPSNKVTEKGKDVELRCDPISGHTALYWYRQSLGQGLEFLIYFQGNSAPDKSGLPSDRFSAERTGGSVSTLTIQRTQQEDSAVYLCASSSQAVSGNTIYFGEGSWLTVV.

The chain recombines TRBV23-1 with TRBJ2-7; 9 positions match TRBD1. TRBV23-1 is an ORF, with its function uncertain. V lost 3 bases to trimming and J lost 5 bases; unmatched junction nucleotides: 17. The length of the CDR3 is 18 residues. CDR3 bases: TGCGCCAGCAGTCACGCCCCCAGACAGGGGGTCTTACTCGACGAGCAGTACTTC. Protein sequence: CASSHAPRQGVLLDEQYF.

This chain connects TRBV6-2 or TRBV6-3 to TRBJ2-5; 10 bases match TRBD2. The CDR3 contains 17 residues. Germline CDR1 reads MNHEY; CDR2 reads SVGEGT. The V gene end was trimmed by 1 base and the J gene end by 1 base; junction bases not matched to a gene: 6. CDR3 sequence (DNA): TGTGCCAGCAGTTACTTCCCTAAGCGGGGGGGCCAAGAGACCCAGTACTTC. The encoded protein is CASSYFPKRGGQETQYF.

The V and J genes are TRBV18 and TRBJ2-1; 10 bases fit TRBD2. In germline, CDR1 is KGHSH, CDR2 LQKENI. The CDR3 runs 15 residues. The J segment lost 6 bases and the V segment lost 1 base, leaving 3 bases of the junction unmatched. The DNA of the CDR3 is TGTGCCAGCTCACCACTAGCGGGAGGTCTCAATGAGCAGTTCTTC. It specifies CASSPLAGGLNEQFF.

V is TRBV3-1 (or the pseudogene TRBV3-2) and J is TRBJ1-1; D gene unclear. Between the trimmed V and J ends, which lost 0 bases and 1 base, there was a span of 6 bases. The germline CDR1 and CDR2 sequences are LGHDT and YNNKEL (reference sequence). This CDR3 region has 14 residues. Written as DNA, the CDR3 is TGTGCCAGCAGCCAAGATAGCCCGAACACTGAAGCTTTCTTT. It yields the protein CASSQDSPNTEAFF.